The T cell receptor (beta chain) under discussion was sequenced for a study of cytomegalovirus exposure and HLA in healthy donors. General study points: 16,951 TCR beta sequences were associated with HLA alleles at 0.05 false discovery rate in a later analysis.

Remarks on this clone: What it binds is not known.

PCR used 60 Vbeta primers and 13 Jbeta primers. Profiled with immunoSEQ multiplex PCR; TCRdb holds only in-frame clones, not every one. Its clone listing holds roughly 33,000 clones. The TCR was taken from a woman aged 40 to 49 in good health and CMV-seropositive. Material for sequencing was PBMCs.

Here the CDR3 reads CASSRTGSAVGTEAFF. CDR3 sequence (DNA): TGTGCCAGCTCACGGACAGGCTCCGCCGTGGGCACTGAAGCTTTCTTT. The chain recombines TRBV18 with TRBJ1-1; 7 bases fit TRBD1. Trimming cost V 4 bases and J 4 bases; bases outside gene matches: 12. This CDR3 region has 16 residues. In germline, CDR1 is KGHSH, CDR2 LQKENI.